These T cell receptor beta chains were read from a single sample in a study of blood T cell repertoires in COVID-19. Profiled with immunoSEQ multiplex PCR; TCRdb holds only in-frame clones, not every one. The profile shows more than 100,000 clones, around 87% of them singletons. The specimen was peripheral blood. The receptors stem from a woman aged 55 to 70 with acute or convalescent COVID-19. CDR3s include the opening cysteine and the closing phenylalanine or tryptophan. The order of the fields is V gene, J gene, clone size, D gene, CDR3 DNA, CDR3 protein. D genes are given only for firm matches. Size is omitted from some rows. Given values are once, few, many or a class for expanded clones.

TRBV6-5	TRBJ1-2	few	.	TGTGCCAGCAGTTACAGGGGAAAGGGCTACACCTTC	CASSYRGKGYTF
TRBV5-4	TRBJ1-2	.	TRBD1	TGTGCCAGCAGCTTGGCGGGGACAGGGGGCTACACCTTC	CASSLAGTGGYTF
TRBV10-1	TRBJ2-3	.	.	TGCGCCAGCAGGGACGGACTTGCAGATACGCAGTATTTT	CASRDGLADTQYF
TRBV6-5	TRBJ1-1	.	.	TGTGCCAGCAGTCTAGTTATGGACAGGAACACTGAAGCTTTCTTT	CASSLVMDRNTEAFF
TRBV9	TRBJ2-7	.	TRBD2	TGTGCCAGCAGCGTAGGAGCGGGAGGGCCCGGCGAGCAGTACTTC	CASSVGAGGPGEQYF
TRBV9	TRBJ1-3	.	.	TGTGCCAGCAGCGCCAGGACAGCGAGCTCTGGAAACACCATATATTTT	CASSARTASSGNTIYF
TRBV6-6	TRBJ2-2	.	.	TGTGCCAGCAGTTACTCGAGGGGGACAAAGACCGGGGAGCTGTTTTTT	CASSYSRGTKTGELFF
TRBV11-2	TRBJ1-2	.	.	TGTGCCAGCAGCTTACAGGGTTCTGGCTACACCTTC	CASSLQGSGYTF
TRBV6-6	TRBJ1-4	.	TRBD1	TGTGCCAGCAGCCCCAACTTCTCCGGGACAGGGGGCAGTAGGGCTAATGAAAAACTGTTTTTT	CASSPNFSGTGGSRANEKLFF
TRBV6-6	TRBJ1-1	.	TRBD1	TGTGCCAGCAGTCGCCCGACAGGGGTCAGGACTGAAGCTTTCTTT	CASSRPTGVRTEAFF